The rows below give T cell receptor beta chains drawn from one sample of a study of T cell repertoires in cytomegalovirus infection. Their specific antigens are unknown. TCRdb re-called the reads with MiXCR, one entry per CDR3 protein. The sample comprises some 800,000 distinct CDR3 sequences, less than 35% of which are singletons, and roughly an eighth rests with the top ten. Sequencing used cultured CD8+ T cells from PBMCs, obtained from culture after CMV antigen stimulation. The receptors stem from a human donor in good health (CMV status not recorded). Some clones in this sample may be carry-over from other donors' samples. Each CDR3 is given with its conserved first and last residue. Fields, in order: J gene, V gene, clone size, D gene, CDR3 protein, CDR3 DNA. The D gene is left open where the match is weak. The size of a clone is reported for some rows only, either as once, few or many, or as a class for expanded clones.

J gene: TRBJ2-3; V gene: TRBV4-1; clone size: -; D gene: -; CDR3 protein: CASSQEGDLGTDTQYF; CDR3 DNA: TGCGCCAGCAGCCAAGAGGGGGACCTAGGCACAGATACGCAGTATTTT
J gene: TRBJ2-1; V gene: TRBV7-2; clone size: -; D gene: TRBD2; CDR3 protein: CASSPWTSGGALIEQFF; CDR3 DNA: TGTGCCAGCAGCCCCTGGACTAGCGGGGGGGCGTTGATTGAGCAGTTCTTC
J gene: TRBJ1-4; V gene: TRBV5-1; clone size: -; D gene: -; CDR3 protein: CASSFSGDGEKLFF; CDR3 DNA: TGCGCCAGCAGCTTTTCCGGGGATGGGGAAAAACTGTTTTTT
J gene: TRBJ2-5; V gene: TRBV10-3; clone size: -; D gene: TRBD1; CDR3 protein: CAISKGQAVTQYF; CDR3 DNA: TGTGCCATCAGTAAAGGACAGGCGGTGACCCAGTACTTC
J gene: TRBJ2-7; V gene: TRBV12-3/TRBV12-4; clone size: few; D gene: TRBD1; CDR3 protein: CASNQIRQGAYFSYEQYF; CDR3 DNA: TGTGCCAGCAACCAGATCCGACAGGGGGCCTACTTCTCTTACGAGCAGTACTTC
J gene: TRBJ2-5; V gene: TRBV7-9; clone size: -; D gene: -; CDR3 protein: CASSLSSASQETQYF; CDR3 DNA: TGTGCCAGCAGCTTATCGTCGGCCAGCCAAGAGACCCAGTACTTC
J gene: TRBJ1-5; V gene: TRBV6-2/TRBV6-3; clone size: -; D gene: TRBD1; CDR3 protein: CASSSPDRGNSAQHF; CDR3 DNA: TGTGCCAGCAGTTCCCCGGACAGGGGGAATTCCGCCCAGCATTTT
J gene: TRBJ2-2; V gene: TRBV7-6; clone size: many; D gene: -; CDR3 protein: CASGTGELFF; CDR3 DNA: TGTGCCAGCGGTACCGGGGAGCTGTTTTTT
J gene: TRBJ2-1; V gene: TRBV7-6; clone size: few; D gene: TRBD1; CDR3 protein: CASSPPRDRGYNEQFF; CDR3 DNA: TGTGCCAGCAGCCCACCCCGGGACAGGGGATACAATGAGCAGTTCTTC
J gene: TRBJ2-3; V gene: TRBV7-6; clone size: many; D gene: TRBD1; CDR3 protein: CASSSGDRGTDTQYF; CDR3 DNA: TGTGCCAGCAGCTCCGGGGACAGGGGAACAGATACGCAGTATTTT
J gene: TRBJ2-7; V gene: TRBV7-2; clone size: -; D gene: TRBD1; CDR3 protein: CASSSMGGTGVVYF; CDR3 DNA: TGTGCCAGCAGCTCAATGGGTGGGACAGGGGTTGTGTACTTC
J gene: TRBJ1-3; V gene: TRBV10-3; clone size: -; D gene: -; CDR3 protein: CAISDAESGNTIYF; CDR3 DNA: TGTGCCATCAGTGATGCAGAATCGGGAAACACCATATATTTT
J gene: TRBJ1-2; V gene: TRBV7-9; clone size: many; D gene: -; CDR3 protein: CASSLASYGYTF; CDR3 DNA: TGTGCCAGCAGCTTAGCTAGCTATGGCTACACCTTC
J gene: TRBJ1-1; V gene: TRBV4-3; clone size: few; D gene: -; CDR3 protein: CASSQGRGGVNTEAFF; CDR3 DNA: TGCGCCAGCAGCCAAGGCAGGGGAGGGGTGAACACTGAAGCTTTCTTT
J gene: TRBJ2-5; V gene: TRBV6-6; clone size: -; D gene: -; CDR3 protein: CASSYWSGGQETQYF; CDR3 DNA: TGTGCCAGCAGTTACTGGTCAGGGGGGCAAGAGACCCAGTACTTC
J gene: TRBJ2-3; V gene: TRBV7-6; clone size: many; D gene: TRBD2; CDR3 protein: CASSRLAGPTDTQYF; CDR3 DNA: TGTGCCAGCAGTAGACTAGCGGGGCCCACAGATACGCAGTATTTT
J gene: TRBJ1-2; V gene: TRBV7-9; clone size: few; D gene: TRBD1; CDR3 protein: CASSFGTAEWNYGYTF; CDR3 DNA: TGTGCCAGCAGCTTCGGGACAGCCGAGTGGAACTATGGCTACACCTTC
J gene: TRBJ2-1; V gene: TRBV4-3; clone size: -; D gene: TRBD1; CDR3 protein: CASSPMTGWGNEQFF; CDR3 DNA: TGCGCCAGCAGCCCTATGACAGGGTGGGGCAATGAGCAGTTCTTC
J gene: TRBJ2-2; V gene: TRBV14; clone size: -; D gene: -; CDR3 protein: CASSQISYTGELFF; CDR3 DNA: TGTGCCAGCAGTCAAATATCCTACACCGGGGAGCTGTTTTTT
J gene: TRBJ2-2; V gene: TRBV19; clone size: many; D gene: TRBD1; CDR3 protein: CASSLTGYTGELFF; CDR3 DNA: TGTGCCAGCAGCTTGACAGGGTATACCGGGGAGCTGTTTTTT
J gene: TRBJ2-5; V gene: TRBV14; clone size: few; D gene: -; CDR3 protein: CASSQDWPGQETQYF; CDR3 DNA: TGTGCCAGCAGCCAAGATTGGCCCGGTCAAGAGACCCAGTACTTC
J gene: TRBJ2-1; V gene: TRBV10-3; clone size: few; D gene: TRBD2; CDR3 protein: CAISESASGTNYNEQFF; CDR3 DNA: TGTGCCATCAGTGAGTCGGCTAGCGGGACCAACTACAATGAGCAGTTCTTC
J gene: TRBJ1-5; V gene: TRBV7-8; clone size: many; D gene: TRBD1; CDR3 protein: CASSSRGQANQPQHF; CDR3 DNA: TGTGCCAGCAGCTCACGGGGACAGGCGAATCAGCCCCAGCATTTT
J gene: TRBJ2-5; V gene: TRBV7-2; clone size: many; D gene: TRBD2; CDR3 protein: CASTPGGGAMETQYF; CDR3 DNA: TGTGCCAGTACCCCCGGCGGGGGGGCCATGGAGACCCAGTACTTC
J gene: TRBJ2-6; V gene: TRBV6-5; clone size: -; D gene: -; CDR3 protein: CASSYSSLLSGANVLTF; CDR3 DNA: TGTGCCAGCAGTTACTCGTCCTTACTCTCTGGGGCCAACGTCCTGACTTTC
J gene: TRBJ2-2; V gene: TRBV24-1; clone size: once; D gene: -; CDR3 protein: CATSELLGRNTGELFF; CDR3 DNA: TGTGCCACCAGCGAACTCCTTGGGAGGAACACCGGGGAGCTGTTTTTT
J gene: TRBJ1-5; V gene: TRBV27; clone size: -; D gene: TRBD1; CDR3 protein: CASSSVGTGKPMGNQPQHF; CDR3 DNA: TGTGCCAGCAGTTCCGTCGGGACAGGGAAACCTATGGGCAATCAGCCCCAGCATTTT
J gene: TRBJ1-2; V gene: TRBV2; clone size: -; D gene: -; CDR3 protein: CASSEFGRGLVYGYTF; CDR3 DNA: TGTGCCAGCAGTGAATTCGGCAGAGGTCTCGTCTATGGCTACACCTTC
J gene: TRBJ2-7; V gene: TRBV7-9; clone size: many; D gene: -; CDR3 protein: CASSPRPDRYEQYF; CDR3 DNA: TGTGCCAGCAGCCCCCGCCCAGACAGATACGAGCAGTACTTC
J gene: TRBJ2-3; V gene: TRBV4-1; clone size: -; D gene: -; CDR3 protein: CASSQAWSRGTDTQYF; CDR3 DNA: TGCGCCAGCAGCCAAGCGTGGTCTAGGGGGACAGATACGCAGTATTTT
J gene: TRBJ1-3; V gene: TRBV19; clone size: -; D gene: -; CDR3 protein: CASLDSSGNTIYF; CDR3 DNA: TGTGCCAGTCTTGACAGCTCTGGAAACACCATATATTTT
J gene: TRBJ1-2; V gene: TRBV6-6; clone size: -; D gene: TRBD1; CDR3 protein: CASSYSTGVIGGYTF; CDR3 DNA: TGTGCCAGCAGTTACTCAACAGGGGTTATAGGTGGCTACACCTTC
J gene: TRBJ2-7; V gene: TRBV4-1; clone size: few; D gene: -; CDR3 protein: CASSQIAQGPDEQYF; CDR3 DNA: TGCGCCAGCAGCCAAATTGCACAGGGTCCGGACGAGCAGTACTTC
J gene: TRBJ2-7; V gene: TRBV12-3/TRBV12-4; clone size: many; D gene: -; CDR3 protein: CASSVEQGRLVAYEQYF; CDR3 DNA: TGTGCCAGCAGCGTCGAGCAGGGGCGCCTGGTGGCTTACGAGCAGTACTTC
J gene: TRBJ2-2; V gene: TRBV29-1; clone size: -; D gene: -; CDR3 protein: CSVDGGSGAGELFF; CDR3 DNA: TGCAGCGTTGATGGGGGTTCGGGTGCCGGGGAGCTGTTTTTT
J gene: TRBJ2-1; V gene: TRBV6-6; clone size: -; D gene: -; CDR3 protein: CASTHGQFYNEQFF; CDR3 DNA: TGTGCCAGCACACACGGACAGTTTTACAATGAGCAGTTCTTC
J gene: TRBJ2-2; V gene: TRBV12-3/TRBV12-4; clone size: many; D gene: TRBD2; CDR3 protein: CASSLAPAGTGELFF; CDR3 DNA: TGTGCCAGCAGTTTAGCACCAGCGGGGACCGGGGAGCTGTTTTTT
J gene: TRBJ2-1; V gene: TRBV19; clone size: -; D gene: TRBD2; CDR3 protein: CASSIRGGYNEQFF; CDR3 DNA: TGTGCCAGTAGTATCCGGGGGGGTTACAATGAGCAGTTCTTC
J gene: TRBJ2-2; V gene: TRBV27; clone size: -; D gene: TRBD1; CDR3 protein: CASSLTGTGAVWVPGELFF; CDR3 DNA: TGTGCCAGCAGTCTCACCGGGACAGGCGCAGTATGGGTACCCGGGGAGCTGTTTTTT
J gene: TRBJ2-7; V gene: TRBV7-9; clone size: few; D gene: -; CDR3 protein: CASSLPLGSYEQYF; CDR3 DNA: TGTGCCAGCAGCCTCCCCCTTGGGTCCTACGAGCAGTACTTC
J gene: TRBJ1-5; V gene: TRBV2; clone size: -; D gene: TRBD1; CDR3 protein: CATTPGQSSNQPQHF; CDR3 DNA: TGTGCCACAACTCCGGGACAGAGTAGCAATCAGCCCCAGCATTTT
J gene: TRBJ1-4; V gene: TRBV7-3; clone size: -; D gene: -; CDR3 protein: CASSSLTWKDRSRPTNEKLFF; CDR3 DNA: TGTGCCAGCAGCAGTCTGACGTGGAAAGATCGGTCCCGCCCAACTAATGAAAAACTGTTTTTT
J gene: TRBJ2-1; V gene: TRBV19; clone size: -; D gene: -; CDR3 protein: CASSIPADSYSNEQFF; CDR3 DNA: TGTGCCAGTAGTATCCCGGCCGACTCTTACAGTAATGAGCAGTTCTTC
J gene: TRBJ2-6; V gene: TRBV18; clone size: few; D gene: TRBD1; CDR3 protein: CASFSPVGTGLSGANVLTF; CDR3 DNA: TGTGCCAGCTTTTCACCCGTTGGGACAGGTCTCTCTGGGGCCAACGTCCTGACTTTC
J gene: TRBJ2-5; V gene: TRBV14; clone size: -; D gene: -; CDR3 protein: CASSQWGQETQYF; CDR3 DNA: TGTGCCAGCAGCCAATGGGGCCAAGAGACCCAGTACTTC
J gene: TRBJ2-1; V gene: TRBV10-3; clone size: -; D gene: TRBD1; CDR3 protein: CAIGQGTRDEQFF; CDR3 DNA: TGTGCCATCGGACAGGGGACTCGAGATGAGCAGTTCTTC
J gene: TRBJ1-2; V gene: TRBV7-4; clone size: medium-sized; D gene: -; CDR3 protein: CASSSYREWNYGYTF; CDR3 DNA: TGTGCCAGCAGCTCTTACAGGGAGTGGAACTATGGCTACACCTTC
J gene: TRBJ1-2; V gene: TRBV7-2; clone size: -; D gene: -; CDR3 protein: CASSLALWGGVDGYTF; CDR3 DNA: TGTGCCAGCAGCTTAGCGCTTTGGGGCGGGGTGGATGGCTACACCTTC
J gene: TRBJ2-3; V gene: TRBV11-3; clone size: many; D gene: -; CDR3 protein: CASSSRRSESADTQYF; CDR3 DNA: TGTGCCAGCAGCTCCAGGAGATCGGAATCGGCAGATACGCAGTATTTT
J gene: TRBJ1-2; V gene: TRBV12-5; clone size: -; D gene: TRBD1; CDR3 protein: CASGFFPGQGSYGYTF; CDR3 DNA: TGTGCTAGTGGTTTCTTTCCGGGACAGGGTTCCTATGGCTACACCTTC
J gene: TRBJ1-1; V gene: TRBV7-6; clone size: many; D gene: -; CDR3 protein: CASSLVGGAGGSEAFF; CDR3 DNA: TGTGCCAGCAGCTTAGTCGGGGGCGCGGGAGGATCCGAAGCTTTCTTT
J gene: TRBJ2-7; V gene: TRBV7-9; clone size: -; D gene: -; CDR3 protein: CASSPKSVAYEQYF; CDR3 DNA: TGTGCCAGCAGCCCGAAGAGCGTAGCCTACGAGCAGTACTTC
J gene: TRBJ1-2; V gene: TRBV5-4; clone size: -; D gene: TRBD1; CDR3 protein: CASSYNRGTIGYTF; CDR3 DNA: TGTGCCAGCAGCTATAACAGGGGGACGATCGGCTACACCTTC
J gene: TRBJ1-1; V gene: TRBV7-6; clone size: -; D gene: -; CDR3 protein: CASSLETDLNTEAFF; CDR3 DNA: TGTGCCAGCAGCTTAGAGACGGACCTGAACACTGAAGCTTTCTTT
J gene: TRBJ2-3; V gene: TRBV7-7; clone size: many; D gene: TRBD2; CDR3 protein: CASSLRAGGPTDTQYF; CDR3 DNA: TGTGCTAGCAGCCTCAGGGCGGGGGGGCCGACAGATACGCAGTATTTT
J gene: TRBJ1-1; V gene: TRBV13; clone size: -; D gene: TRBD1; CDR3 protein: CASSSRDRGITEAFF; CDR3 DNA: TGTGCCAGCAGCTCCCGGGACAGGGGAATCACTGAAGCTTTCTTT
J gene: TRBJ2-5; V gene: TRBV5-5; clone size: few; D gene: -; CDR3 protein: CASSLVVFGSEKTQYF; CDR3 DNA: TGTGCCAGCAGCTTGGTAGTTTTTGGTTCGGAAAAGACCCAGTACTTC